One sample yielded the 5 T cell receptor beta chains listed below, sequenced in a study of response to subunit inactivated influenza vaccine. TCRdb independently ran MiXCR on the RT-PCR reads; one entry per CDR3 protein. The table includes 710,000 or so distinct CDR3 sequences, 15% to 18% detected once. Here the sequenced sample was PBMCs from blood, taken 12 days after vaccination. These receptors came from a man over 45 who received an inactivated influenza vaccine.

This clonotype has only a few counts. The chain employs TRBV29-1 and TRBJ2-4; D is undetermined. Looked up from germline, CDR1 is SQVTM and CDR2 is ANQGSEA. This CDR3 spans 14 amino acids. The germline V and J ends were trimmed by 4 bases and 3 bases, with 13 bases remaining between them. DNA for the CDR3: TGCAGCGTTGGGGCAGCTTTTGGCAAAAACATTCAGTACTTC. Amino acid sequence: CSVGAAFGKNIQYF.

This chain links TRBV7-9 with TRBJ2-1; the D is unclear. CDR3 length equals 17 residues. Trimming cost V 5 bases and J 4 bases, with 21 bases left between them. Germline V lookup: CDR1 SEHNR, CDR2 FQNEAQ (reference sequence). The DNA for the CDR3 is TGTGCCAGCAGCCGCGCTTTGGGCAAGTCGAGTTACAATGAGCAGTTCTTC. This codes for CASSRALGKSSYNEQFF.

This clonotype occurred a few times. V is TRBV2 and J is TRBJ2-3, with D possibly matching TRBD2 (5 bases). The length of the CDR3 is 14 residues. The V and J ends lost 3 bases and 1 base respectively, with 8 bases between them. Germline-derived CDR1 and CDR2 are SNHLY and FYNNEI. The CDR3: CASSDWGGTDTQYF. CDR3 nucleotides: TGTGCCAGCAGTGATTGGGGAGGCACAGATACGCAGTATTTT.

This clonotype was detected a few times. The J gene is TRBJ2-7, the V gene TRBV6-2 or TRBV6-3, with D hard to call. Germline loops: CDR1 MNHEY, CDR2 SVGEGT. V lost 11 bases and J 0 bases, leaving 11 bases between the germline ends. This CDR3 has 12 residues. This chain's CDR3 is CAPSESSYEQYF. The CDR3 region has the DNA TGTGCCCCCTCCGAAAGCTCCTACGAGCAGTACTTC.

This clonotype was seen at least ten times. This chain connects TRBV28 to TRBJ2-2; 7 bases agree with TRBD1. The CDR3 sequence is 14 residues long. Germline CDR1 and CDR2: MDHEN and SYDVKM. Losses at the gene ends were 6 bases for V and 4 bases for J; bases not matched to a gene: 5. The CDR3 protein is CASSFAGGTGELFF. In DNA, the CDR3 is TGTGCCAGCAGCTTCGCAGGGGGCACCGGGGAGCTGTTTTTT.